This TCR beta chain was obtained from a study of CD8 T cells in ankylosing spondylitis. Findings of the study overall: Disease-linked clones had a CD8+ phenotype and relatively low frequency in peripheral blood. Reported data indicate significant enrichment of disease-linked clones within matched ankylosing spondylitis synovial fluid. Some of the motif variants had earlier been found in reactive arthritis patients' fluid and blood.

The CDR3 extends over 13 amino acids. With 7 bases clipped from V and 3 bases from J, the junction kept 5 bases outside the gene matches. CDR1 is SQVTM and CDR2 is ANQGSEA in the germline V gene. For this clonotype: As yet, its antigen is unknown.

TCRdb itself ran the 5' RACE reads through MiXCR, one entry per CDR3 protein. The data contain around 210,000 distinct CDR3 sequences, roughly 8.2% of them seen just once; the ten biggest clones take up about 5%. The sequenced sample consisted of blood, either unsorted or a sorted T cell fraction (not recorded which). The sequence was collected from a female donor with ankylosing spondylitis or in good health (not recorded which). The chain combines TRBV29-1 with TRBJ1-1; 10 bases line up with TRBD1. CDR3 region: CSAGTGDYTEAFF. DNA for the CDR3: TGCAGCGCCGGGACAGGGGACTACACTGAAGCTTTCTTT.